This is a list of T cell receptor beta chains from one sample in a study of post-analysis software for immune sequencing data. TCRdb reprocessed the PCR reads with MiXCR, giving one entry per CDR3 protein. The repertoire holds 800,000 to 950,000 distinct CDR3 sequences, with approximately 53% as singletons. Sequencing input: blood. These TCRs come from a girl aged 5-17 years with multiple sclerosis. Each CDR3 is given with its conserved first and last residue. The D gene is left open where the match is weak. Only some rows state a clone size, as once, few, many or a class for expanded clones.

cdr3_nt | cdr3_aa | clone_size | j_call | d_call | v_call
TGTGCCAGCAGTTACGGTCGATCGCGTGAAAAACTGTTTTTT | CASSYGRSREKLFF | - | TRBJ1-4 | - | TRBV6-5
TGTGCCATACGGACAGGTGGCACCGGGGAGCTGTTTTTT | CAIRTGGTGELFF | - | TRBJ2-2 | TRBD1 | TRBV10-3
TGTGCCAGCGTTCGGGTAGCCGGTGGAGAGACCCAGTACTTC | CASVRVAGGETQYF | - | TRBJ2-5 | - | TRBV27
TGTGCCAGCAGCCAGTATGGGACTGAAGCTTTCTTT | CASSQYGTEAFF | - | TRBJ1-1 | - | TRBV14
TGCAGTGCTAGTGGTGGGGGGGCGGACGATAAAGATACGCAGTATTTT | CSASGGGADDKDTQYF | - | TRBJ2-3 | - | TRBV20-1
TGTGCCAGCAGCTGGGCTGGAGGGGCCAAGGAGCAGTTCTTC | CASSWAGGAKEQFF | - | TRBJ2-1 | - | TRBV3-1
TGTGCCAGCAGTCGGACAGGGGGTGGGTTTGAGCAGTTCTTC | CASSRTGGGFEQFF | - | TRBJ2-1 | TRBD1 | TRBV27
TGCAGTGCTATCGGGACTAGCGGGAGTGGGGAGACCCAGTACTTC | CSAIGTSGSGETQYF | few | TRBJ2-5 | TRBD2 | TRBV20-1
TGTGCCACCAGCAGAGATTTCCGTAGGACTAGCGGGGCCTGGGTTTATGAGCAGTACTTC | CATSRDFRRTSGAWVYEQYF | - | TRBJ2-7 | TRBD2 | TRBV15
TGTGCCACCAGCAGACCGGGACAAGACTACGAGCAGTACTTC | CATSRPGQDYEQYF | - | TRBJ2-7 | - | TRBV15
TGTGCCAGCAGCTTGAAGTCTAGCGGGAAGCAAGAGACCCAGTACTTC | CASSLKSSGKQETQYF | once | TRBJ2-5 | TRBD2 | TRBV5-6
TGCAGTGCTTCTAGCGGGGGGCACTACGAGCAGTACTTC | CSASSGGHYEQYF | - | TRBJ2-7 | TRBD2 | TRBV20-1